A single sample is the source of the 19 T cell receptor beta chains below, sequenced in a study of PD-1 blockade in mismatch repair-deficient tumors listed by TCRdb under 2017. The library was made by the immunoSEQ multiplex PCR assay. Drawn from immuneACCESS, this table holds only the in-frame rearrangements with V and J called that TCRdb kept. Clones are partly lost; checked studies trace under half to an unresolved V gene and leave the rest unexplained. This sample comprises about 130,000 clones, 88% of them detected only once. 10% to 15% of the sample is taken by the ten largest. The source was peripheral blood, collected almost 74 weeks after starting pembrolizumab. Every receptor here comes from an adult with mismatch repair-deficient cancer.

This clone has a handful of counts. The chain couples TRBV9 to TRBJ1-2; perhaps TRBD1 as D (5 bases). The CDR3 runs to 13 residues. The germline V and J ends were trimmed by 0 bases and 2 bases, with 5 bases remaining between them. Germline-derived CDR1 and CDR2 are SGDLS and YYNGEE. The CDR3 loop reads CASSVAGNYGYTF. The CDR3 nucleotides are TGTGCCAGCAGCGTAGCAGGGAACTATGGCTACACCTTC.

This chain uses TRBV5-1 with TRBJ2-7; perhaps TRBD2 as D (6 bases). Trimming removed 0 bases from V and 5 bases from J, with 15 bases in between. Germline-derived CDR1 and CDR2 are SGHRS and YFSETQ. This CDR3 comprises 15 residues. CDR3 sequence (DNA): TGCGCCAGCAGCTTGGCAAACGGGAGAAGCGACGAGCAGTACTTC. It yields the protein CASSLANGRSDEQYF.

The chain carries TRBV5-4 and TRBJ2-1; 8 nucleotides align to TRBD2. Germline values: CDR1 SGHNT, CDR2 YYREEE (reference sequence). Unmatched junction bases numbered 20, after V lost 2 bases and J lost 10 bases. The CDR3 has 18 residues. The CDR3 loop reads CASSLLVSGPLAGREQFF. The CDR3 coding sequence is TGTGCCAGCAGCTTACTAGTTTCTGGACCCTTAGCGGGAAGGGAGCAGTTCTTC.

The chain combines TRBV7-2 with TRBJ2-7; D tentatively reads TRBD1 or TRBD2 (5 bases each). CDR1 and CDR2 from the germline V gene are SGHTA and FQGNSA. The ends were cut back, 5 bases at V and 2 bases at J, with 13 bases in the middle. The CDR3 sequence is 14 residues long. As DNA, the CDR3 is TGTGCCAGCAGCCCCCGGACGGGGCCCTACGAGCAGTACTTC. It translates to CASSPRTGPYEQYF.

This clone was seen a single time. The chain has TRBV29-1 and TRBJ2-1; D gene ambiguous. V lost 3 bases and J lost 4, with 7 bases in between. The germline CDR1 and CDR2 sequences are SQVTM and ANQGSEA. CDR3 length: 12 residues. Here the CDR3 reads CSVDNLYNEQFF. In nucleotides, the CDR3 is TGCAGCGTTGATAACCTATACAATGAGCAGTTCTTC.

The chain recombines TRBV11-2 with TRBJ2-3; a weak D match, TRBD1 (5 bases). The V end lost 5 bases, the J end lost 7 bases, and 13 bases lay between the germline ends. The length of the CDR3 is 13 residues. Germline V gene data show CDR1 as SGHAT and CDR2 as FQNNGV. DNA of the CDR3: TGTGCCAGCAGCCGCAACCAGGGATATACGCAGTATTTT. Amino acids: CASSRNQGYTQYF.

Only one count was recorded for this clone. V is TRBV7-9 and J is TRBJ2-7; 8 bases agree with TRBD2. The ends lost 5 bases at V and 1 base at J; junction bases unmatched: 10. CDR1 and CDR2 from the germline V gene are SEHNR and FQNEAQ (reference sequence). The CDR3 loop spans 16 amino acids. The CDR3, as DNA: TGTGCCAGCAGCCACAACAGCGGGAGAAATTCCTACGAGCAGTACTTC. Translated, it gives CASSHNSGRNSYEQYF.

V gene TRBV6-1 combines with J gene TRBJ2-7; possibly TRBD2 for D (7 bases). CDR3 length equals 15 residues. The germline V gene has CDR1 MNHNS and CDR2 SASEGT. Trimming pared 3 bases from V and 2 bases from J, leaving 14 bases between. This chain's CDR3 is CASSDPGGSPYEQYF. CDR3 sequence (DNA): TGTGCCAGCAGTGATCCGGGGGGCTCCCCCTACGAGCAGTACTTC.

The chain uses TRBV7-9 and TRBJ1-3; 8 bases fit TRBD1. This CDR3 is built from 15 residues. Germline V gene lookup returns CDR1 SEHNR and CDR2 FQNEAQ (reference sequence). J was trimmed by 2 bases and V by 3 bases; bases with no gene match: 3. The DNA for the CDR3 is TGTGCCAGCAGCTTGACAGGGGTCCCTGGAAACACCATATATTTT. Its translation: CASSLTGVPGNTIYF.

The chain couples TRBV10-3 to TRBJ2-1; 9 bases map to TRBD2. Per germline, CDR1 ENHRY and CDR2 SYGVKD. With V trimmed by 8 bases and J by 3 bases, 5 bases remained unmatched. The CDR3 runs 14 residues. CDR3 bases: TGTGCCATCCGACGGCGGGAGGGCTACAATGAGCAGTTCTTC. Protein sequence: CAIRRREGYNEQFF.

CDR3 sequence: CASSPDWSSSYEQYF. The CDR3 coding sequence is TGTGCCAGCAGCCCGGACTGGAGTTCCTCCTACGAGCAGTACTTC. The chain uses TRBV5-5 and TRBJ2-7, with D possibly being TRBD2 (5 bases). V lost 4 bases and J 0 bases, leaving 14 bases between the germline ends. CDR3 length equals 15 residues. Germline CDR1 SGHKS, CDR2 YYEKEE (reference sequence).

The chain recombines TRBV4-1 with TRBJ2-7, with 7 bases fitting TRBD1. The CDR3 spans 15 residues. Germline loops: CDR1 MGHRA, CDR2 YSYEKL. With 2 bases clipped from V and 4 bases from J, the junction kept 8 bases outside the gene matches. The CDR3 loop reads CASSQPDRVGYEQYF. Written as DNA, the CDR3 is TGCGCCAGCAGCCAACCCGACAGGGTAGGGTACGAGCAGTACTTC.

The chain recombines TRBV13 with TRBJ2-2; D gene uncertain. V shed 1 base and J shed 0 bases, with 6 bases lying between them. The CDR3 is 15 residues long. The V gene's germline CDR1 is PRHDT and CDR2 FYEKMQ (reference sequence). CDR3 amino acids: CASSLDGTNTGELFF. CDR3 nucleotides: TGTGCCAGCAGCTTAGATGGGACGAACACCGGGGAGCTGTTTTTT.

In DNA, the CDR3 is TGTGCCAGCAGCCCCCAGGGGTGGAACACTGAAGCTTTCTTT. It yields the protein CASSPQGWNTEAFF. The rearrangement links TRBV11-1 to TRBJ1-1; maybe TRBD1 (6 bases). The CDR3 is 14 residues long. Germline-derived CDR1 and CDR2 are SGHAT and FQDESV (reference sequence). The V end was cut by 5 bases, the J end by 1 base, with 11 bases between.

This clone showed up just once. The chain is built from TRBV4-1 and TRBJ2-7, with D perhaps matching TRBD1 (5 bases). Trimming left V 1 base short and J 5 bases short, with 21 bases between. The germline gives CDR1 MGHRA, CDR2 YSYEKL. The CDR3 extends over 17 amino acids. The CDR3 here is CASSQGQGGQVKNEQYF. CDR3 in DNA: TGCGCCAGCAGCCAAGGGCAGGGTGGGCAGGTAAAAAACGAGCAGTACTTC.

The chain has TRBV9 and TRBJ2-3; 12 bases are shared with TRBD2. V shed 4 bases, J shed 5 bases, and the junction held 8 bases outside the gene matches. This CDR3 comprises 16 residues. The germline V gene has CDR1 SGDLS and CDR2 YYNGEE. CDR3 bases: TGTGCCAGCAGCCCCAGACTAGCGGGAGTTGGAGATACGCAGTATTTT. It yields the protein CASSPRLAGVGDTQYF.

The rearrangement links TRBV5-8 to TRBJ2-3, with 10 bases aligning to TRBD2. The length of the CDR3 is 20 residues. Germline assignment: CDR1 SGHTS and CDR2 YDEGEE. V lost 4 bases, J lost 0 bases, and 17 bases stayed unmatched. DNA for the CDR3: TGTGCCAGCAGCGGAAGGGGTAATCAGCGGGAGGGCCTTAGCACAGATACGCAGTATTTT. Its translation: CASSGRGNQREGLSTDTQYF. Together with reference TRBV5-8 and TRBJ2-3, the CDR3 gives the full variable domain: EAGVTQSPTHLIKTRGQQATLRCSPISGHTSVYWYQQALGLGLQFLLWYDEGEERNRGNFPPRFSGRQFPNYSSELNVNALELEDSALYLCASSGRGNQREGLSTDTQYFGPGTRLTVL.

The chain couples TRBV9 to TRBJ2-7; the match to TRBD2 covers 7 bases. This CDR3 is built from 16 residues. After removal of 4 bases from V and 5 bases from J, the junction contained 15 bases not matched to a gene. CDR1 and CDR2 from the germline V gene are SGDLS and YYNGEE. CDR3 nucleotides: TGTGCCAGCAGCCCCTATATCGCGGGAGCGAGCGACGAGCAGTACTTC. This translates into CASSPYIAGASDEQYF.

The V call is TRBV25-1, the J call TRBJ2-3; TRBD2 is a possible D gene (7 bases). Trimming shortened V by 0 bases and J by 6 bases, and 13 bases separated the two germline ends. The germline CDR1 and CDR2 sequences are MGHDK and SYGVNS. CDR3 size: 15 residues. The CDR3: CASSEYGGARDTQYF. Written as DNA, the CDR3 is TGTGCCAGCAGTGAATATGGGGGGGCGCGTGATACGCAGTATTTT.